This T cell receptor (beta chain) was sequenced during a study of T cell changes during pregnancy in multiple sclerosis. The CDR3 has 14 residues. V gave up 4 bases and J gave up 10 bases, with 14 bases separating them. Looked up from germline, CDR1 is SEHNR and CDR2 is FQNEAQ (reference sequence). The data were produced by immunoSEQ multiplex PCR, yet TCRdb's version contains in-frame clones alone and is incomplete. The repertoire consists of about 79,000 clones, with 93% occurring once and the leading ten covering 0.75%. The V call is TRBV7-9, the J call TRBJ1-6; D call uncertain. The receptor was isolated from a female donor in good health, enrolled as a control in a pregnancy study. This specimen was peripheral blood, taken in the second trimester of pregnancy. CDR3 residues: CASSSLGGDSPLHF. DNA for the CDR3: TGTGCCAGCAGCTCGTTAGGCGGAGACTCACCCCTCCACTTT.